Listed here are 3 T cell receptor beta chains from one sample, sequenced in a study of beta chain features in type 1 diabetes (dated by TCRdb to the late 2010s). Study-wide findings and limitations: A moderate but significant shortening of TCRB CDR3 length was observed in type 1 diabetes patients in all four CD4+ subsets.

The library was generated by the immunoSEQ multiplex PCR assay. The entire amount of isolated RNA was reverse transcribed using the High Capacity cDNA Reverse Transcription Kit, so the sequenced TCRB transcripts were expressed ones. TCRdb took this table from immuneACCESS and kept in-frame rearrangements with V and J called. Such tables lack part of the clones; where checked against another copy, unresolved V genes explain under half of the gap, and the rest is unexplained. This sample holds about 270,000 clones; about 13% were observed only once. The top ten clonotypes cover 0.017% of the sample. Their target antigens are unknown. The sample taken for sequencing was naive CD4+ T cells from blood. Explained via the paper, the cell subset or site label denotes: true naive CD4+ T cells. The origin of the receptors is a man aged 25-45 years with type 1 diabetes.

CDR3 sequence: CASSQSTPGQDTGELFF. Written as DNA, the CDR3 is TGCGCCAGCAGTCAATCGACCCCGGGACAGGATACCGGGGAGCTGTTTTTT. The gene calls are TRBV23-1 and TRBJ2-2, with 8 positions matching TRBD1. TRBV23-1 is an open reading frame, and its role is uncertain. The CDR3 extends over 17 amino acids. V shed 0 bases and J 5 bases; nucleotides not matched to a gene: 8.

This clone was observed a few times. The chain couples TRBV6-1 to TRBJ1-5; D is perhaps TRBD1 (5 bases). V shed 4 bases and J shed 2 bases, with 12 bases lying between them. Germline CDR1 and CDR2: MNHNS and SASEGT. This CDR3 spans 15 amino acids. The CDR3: CASSGSTGGNQPQHF. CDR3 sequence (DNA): TGTGCCAGCAGTGGTTCCACGGGGGGCAATCAGCCCCAGCATTTT.

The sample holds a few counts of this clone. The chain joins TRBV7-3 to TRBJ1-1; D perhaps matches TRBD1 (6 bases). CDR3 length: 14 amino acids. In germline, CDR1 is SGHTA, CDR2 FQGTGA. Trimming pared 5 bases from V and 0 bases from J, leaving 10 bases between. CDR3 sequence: CASSETGLNTEAFF. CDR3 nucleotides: TGTGCCAGCAGCGAGACAGGACTGAACACTGAAGCTTTCTTT.